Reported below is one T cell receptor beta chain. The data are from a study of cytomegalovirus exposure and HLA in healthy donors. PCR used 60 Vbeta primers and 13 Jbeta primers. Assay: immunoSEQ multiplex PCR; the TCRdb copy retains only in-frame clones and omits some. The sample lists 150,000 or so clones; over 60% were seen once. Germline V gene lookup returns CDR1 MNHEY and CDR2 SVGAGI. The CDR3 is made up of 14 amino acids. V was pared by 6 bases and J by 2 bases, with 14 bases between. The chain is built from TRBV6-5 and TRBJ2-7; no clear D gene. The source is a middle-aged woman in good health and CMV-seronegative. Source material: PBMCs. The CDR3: CASRPATAAYEQYF. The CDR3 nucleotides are TGTGCCAGCAGACCTGCAACTGCCGCCTACGAGCAGTACTTC.